What follows is one TCR beta chain and its context. Its specificity is unknown. The data derive from a study of T cell responses to AZD1222 COVID-19 vaccine. General study points: Most donors were white British, females outnumbered males, and clonal diversity was possibly underestimated.

Using immunoSEQ multiplex PCR, the repertoire was profiled, and TCRdb retains in-frame clones only, with some absent. The table records fewer than 70,000 clones, 80% to 90% of them present only once. This material consisted of peripheral blood, taken on day 0 of AZD1222 vaccination. The clonotype was recovered from an adult in good health.

The CDR3 coding sequence is TGCAGCGTTGAAGATCAGAACAGGGGTGGCTATGGCTACACCTTC. Its protein product is CSVEDQNRGGYGYTF. J is TRBJ1-2 and V is TRBV29-1; 7 positions agree with TRBD1. This CDR3 region has 15 residues. CDR1 is SQVTM and CDR2 is ANQGSEA in the germline V gene. V shed 0 bases and J 4 bases; nucleotides not matched to a gene: 8. Combining the CDR3 with reference TRBV29-1 and TRBJ1-2 gives the whole variable domain SAVISQKPSRDICQRGTSLTIQCQVDSQVTMMFWYRQQPGQSLTLIATANQGSEATYESGFVIDKFPISRPNLTFSTLTVSNMSPEDSSIYLCSVEDQNRGGYGYTFGSGTRLTVV.